Listed below are T cell receptor beta chains from one sample, sequenced in a study of blood T cells in healthy people across ages. TCRdb reanalysed the 5' RACE reads using MiXCR and keeps one entry per CDR3 protein. The sample lists over 1,500,000 distinct CDR3 sequences, approximately 50% seen once, with approximately 2% in the top ten. Source material: blood. Receptors were obtained from a woman in her 40s in good health. The CDR3 runs from the conserved cysteine through the conserved F or W. Each record gives: clone size, V gene, CDR3 protein. Where a row states a size, it is once, few, many or the class of an expanded clone; other rows omit it.

abundance: .
v_gene: TRBV14
CDR3aa: CASSQTGHYGYTF

abundance: .
v_gene: TRBV28
CDR3aa: CASSLVGLGGRETQYF

abundance: .
v_gene: TRBV7-4
CDR3aa: CASSLGTPGGPGYTF

abundance: .
v_gene: TRBV4-3
CDR3aa: CASSQLGNEGGSEQYF

abundance: .
v_gene: TRBV29-1
CDR3aa: CSAGRVSEQFF

abundance: .
v_gene: TRBV3-1
CDR3aa: CASSQDLPTQYF

abundance: few
v_gene: TRBV29-1
CDR3aa: CSVGPPNTAQYF

abundance: once
v_gene: TRBV27
CDR3aa: CASSTNTGTQKGGYTF

abundance: .
v_gene: TRBV7-6
CDR3aa: CASSLGTSGGSSTDTQYF

abundance: .
v_gene: TRBV20-1
CDR3aa: CSISREGYGYTF

abundance: .
v_gene: TRBV5-6
CDR3aa: CASSLDRGQYTEAFF

abundance: .
v_gene: TRBV3-1
CDR3aa: CASSQDFSPRLSYNSPLHF

abundance: .
v_gene: TRBV5-1
CDR3aa: CASSVQNEEKLFF

abundance: once
v_gene: TRBV11-3
CDR3aa: CVSSLTGSSYNEQFF

abundance: .
v_gene: TRBV20-1
CDR3aa: CSARGTSGGNYEQYF

abundance: .
v_gene: TRBV5-1
CDR3aa: CASSLVNSRGIDNEQFF

abundance: .
v_gene: TRBV28
CDR3aa: CASSSRYHNYGYTF

abundance: .
v_gene: TRBV6-4
CDR3aa: CASSDGRGETQYF

abundance: .
v_gene: TRBV9
CDR3aa: CASAGGRFTDTQYF

abundance: .
v_gene: TRBV20-1
CDR3aa: CSSQHRRRSYEQYF

abundance: .
v_gene: TRBV27
CDR3aa: CASSLRGDRAYLNTEAFF

abundance: .
v_gene: TRBV12-3/TRBV12-4
CDR3aa: CASSLEASASAGELFF

abundance: .
v_gene: TRBV6-6
CDR3aa: CASSDNTGVTPLHF

abundance: many
v_gene: TRBV15
CDR3aa: CATSRDRGPYEQYF

abundance: .
v_gene: TRBV5-1
CDR3aa: CASSPGQGTNSPLHF

abundance: .
v_gene: TRBV9
CDR3aa: CASSVDPGTGVHEQYF